These 28 T cell receptor beta chains share one sample of origin, sequenced in a study of blood T cell repertoires in COVID-19. The assay was immunoSEQ multiplex PCR, and TCRdb's table has in-frame clones only and misses some. There are 350,000 to 400,000 clones in the sample; 88% occur only once, and approximately 1% lies in the top ten. Sequenced input: PBMCs or T cells enriched from blood (not recorded which). These receptors came from a woman in her 30s with acute COVID-19.

The chain couples TRBV5-6 to TRBJ2-1, with 10 positions matching TRBD2. The CDR3 is made up of 15 amino acids. Germline trimming cut 8 bases from V and 2 bases from J; bases unmatched to any gene: 7. Germline CDR1 SGHDT, CDR2 YYEEEE. The DNA for the CDR3 is TGTGCCAGTAACCTAGCGGGGGTTGCCTACAATGAGCAGTTCTTC. Protein: CASNLAGVAYNEQFF.

The V and J genes are TRBV24-1 and TRBJ2-1, with 12 bases aligning to TRBD1. This CDR3 comprises 16 residues. V shed 2 bases and J 10 bases; nucleotides not matched to a gene: 8. CDR1 and CDR2 (germline): KGHDR, SFDVKD. CDR3 loop: CATSDSGTGGLREQFF. The CDR3 coding sequence is TGTGCCACCAGTGATTCCGGGACAGGGGGCCTGAGGGAGCAGTTCTTC.

This chain uses TRBV24-1 with TRBJ1-5; 10 bases match TRBD1. The CDR3 covers 16 residues. The junction had 15 bases not matched to a gene; V was cut back by 11 bases and J by 6 bases. In germline, CDR1 is KGHDR, CDR2 SFDVKD. The CDR3 sequence: CAREGQGVSVRQPQHF. The CDR3, as DNA: TGTGCCAGAGAAGGACAGGGGGTTTCGGTCCGTCAGCCCCAGCATTTT.

The chain couples TRBV10-1 to TRBJ2-5; 9 bases line up with TRBD1. From germline, CDR1 is WNHNN and CDR2 SYGVQD (reference sequence). The CDR3 extends over 15 amino acids. Trimming removed 8 bases from V and 1 base from J; junction bases left unmatched: 8. The CDR3 nucleotides read TGCGCCAGCCGCCGGGACAGGGCATCCCAAGAGACCCAGTACTTC. Residues: CASRRDRASQETQYF.

The chain recombines TRBV29-1 with TRBJ1-1; D uncertain. This CDR3 has 10 residues. Trimming left V 4 bases short and J 7 bases short, with 7 bases between. The germline V gene has CDR1 SQVTM and CDR2 ANQGSEA. In DNA, the CDR3 is TGCAGCGTTGTACTCCTTGAAGCTTTCTTT. Residues: CSVVLLEAFF.

The chain is built from TRBV9 and TRBJ2-5, with TRBD1 identical over 9 bases. Germline assignment: CDR1 SGDLS and CDR2 YYNGEE. V was pared by 4 bases and J by 4 bases, with 2 bases of the junction left unmatched. CDR3 length equals 13 residues. CDR3 amino acids: CASSTGQGETQYF. CDR3 nucleotides: TGTGCCAGCAGCACGGGACAGGGAGAGACCCAGTACTTC.

This chain connects TRBV19 to TRBJ1-2, with D uncertain. The CDR3 totals 14 residues. Deletions cut 2 bases from V and 5 bases from J, with 12 bases between. Germline CDR1 LNHDA, CDR2 SQIVND (reference sequence). The CDR3 here is CASSITPPEYGYTF. The CDR3 DNA follows: TGTGCCAGTAGTATAACCCCCCCGGAGTATGGCTACACCTTC.

The chain uses TRBV3-1 (or the pseudogene TRBV3-2) and TRBJ1-5, with TRBD1 identical over 9 bases. V was clipped by 2 bases and J by 6 bases; unmatched bases: 17. Germline loops: CDR1 LGHDT, CDR2 YNNKEL (reference sequence). The CDR3 is 19 residues long. The CDR3 nucleotides are TGTGCCAGCAGCCAAAGGCTAAATTTACGGGACAGGGCGCGTCAGCCCCAGCATTTT. It is translated as CASSQRLNLRDRARQPQHF.

The V call is TRBV28, the J call TRBJ2-1; TRBD2 matches 8 bases. J was trimmed by 8 bases and V by 5 bases; bases with no gene match: 14. Germline V gene lookup returns CDR1 MDHEN and CDR2 SYDVKM. CDR3 length: 16 amino acids. In DNA, the CDR3 is TGTGCCAGCAGTACTCCGGGACTAGTCCTCAGTCATGAGCAGTTCTTC. This codes for CASSTPGLVLSHEQFF.

The V call is TRBV28, the J call TRBJ1-2; D ambiguous. The CDR3 runs to 16 residues. Germline V gene sequence: CDR1 MDHEN, CDR2 SYDVKM. V was clipped by 6 bases and J by 8 bases, with 25 bases between them. CDR3 nucleotides: TGTGCCAGCAGCTATGGAGCAGAACCCGTACGGGGAGGCTACACCTTC. Translated, it gives CASSYGAEPVRGGYTF.

V is TRBV12-3 or TRBV12-4 and J is TRBJ2-2; D is undetermined. The V end lost 5 bases, the J end lost 6 bases, and 10 bases lay between the germline ends. The CDR3 consists of 13 residues. The DNA of the CDR3 is TGTGCCAGCAGTCTTCGTGGCCCCGGGGAGCTGTTTTTT. Translating gives CASSLRGPGELFF.

The chain links TRBV6-5 to TRBJ1-3; no reliable D call. V was clipped by 5 bases and J by 0 bases, with 8 bases between them. Germline-derived CDR1 and CDR2 are MNHEY and SVGAGI. The CDR3 loop spans 14 amino acids. The CDR3 spells CASSPASSGNTIYF. CDR3 bases: TGTGCCAGCAGTCCTGCTAGCTCTGGAAACACCATATATTTT.

J is TRBJ1-2 and V is TRBV10-3; D may be TRBD1 (5 bases). Germline values: CDR1 ENHRY, CDR2 SYGVKD. V lost 0 bases to trimming and J lost 4 bases, with 9 bases between them. The CDR3 length is 14 residues. CDR3 coding DNA: TGTGCCATCAGTGAGTCGAGACAGAGCTATGGCTACACCTTC. Protein: CAISESRQSYGYTF.

The chain links TRBV7-2 to TRBJ2-7, with 7 positions matching TRBD1. V shed 5 bases and J 7 bases; nucleotides not matched to a gene: 8. The CDR3 has 13 amino acids. Germline-derived CDR1 and CDR2 are SGHTA and FQGNSA. DNA of the CDR3: TGTGCCAGCAGCAACCGACAGGGAGATGAGCAGTACTTC. Translated: CASSNRQGDEQYF.

The chain recombines TRBV4-3 with TRBJ1-5, with D possibly being TRBD1 (5 bases). The CDR3 has 15 residues. Trimming took 0 bases from V and 4 from J, leaving 10 bases between them. Germline CDR1 LGHNA, CDR2 YSLEER. The CDR3 DNA sequence: TGCGCCAGCAGCCAAGAGGCAGGGCCAAATCAGCCCCAGCATTTT. Translation gives CASSQEAGPNQPQHF.

This clone appeared once. V gene TRBV6-1 combines with J gene TRBJ1-2, with TRBD1 identical over 7 bases. The junction had 13 bases not matched to a gene; V was cut back by 4 bases and J by 5 bases. Germline V gene data show CDR1 as MNHNS and CDR2 as SASEGT. The CDR3 spans 16 residues. The CDR3: CASSGGLGQPGYGYTF. The CDR3 DNA reads TGTGCCAGCAGTGGAGGATTGGGACAGCCCGGGTATGGCTACACCTTC.

The CDR3 DNA reads as TGTGCCAGCAGCGCCCGGACTAGCGGGGGGGCTGGAGATACGCAGTATTTT. Its protein product is CASSARTSGGAGDTQYF. This chain joins TRBV9 and TRBJ2-3; 15 positions agree with TRBD2. V lost 3 bases to trimming and J lost 5 bases; unmatched junction nucleotides: 7. This CDR3 is built from 17 residues. Per germline, CDR1 SGDLS and CDR2 YYNGEE.

The rearrangement joins TRBV7-2 to TRBJ1-6, with 8 bases that match TRBD1. V lost 3 bases to trimming and J lost 10 bases; unmatched junction nucleotides: 8. The CDR3 length is 15 residues. Germline loops: CDR1 SGHTA, CDR2 FQGNSA. The CDR3 protein is CASSFRQGQESPLHF. For the CDR3, the DNA is TGTGCCAGCAGCTTCCGACAGGGGCAAGAGTCACCCCTCCACTTT.

The chain carries TRBV7-8 and TRBJ2-7, with TRBD2 as a possible D gene (5 bases). Germline V lookup: CDR1 SGHVS, CDR2 FQNEAQ. CDR3 length equals 14 residues. V dropped 4 bases and J dropped 0 bases, with 10 bases sitting between them. The CDR3 region has the DNA TGTGCCAGCAGCTCCACGGGGTCCTCCTACGAGCAGTACTTC. It specifies CASSSTGSSYEQYF.

The rearrangement uses TRBV30 and TRBJ1-2; D perhaps matches TRBD1 (6 bases). CDR1 is GTSNPN and CDR2 is SVGIG in the germline V gene (reference sequence). The CDR3 has 13 residues. Trimming left V 5 bases short and J 8 bases short, with 18 bases between. This chain's CDR3 is CAWGDNRQGGYTF. CDR3 in DNA: TGTGCCTGGGGGGACAATAGGCAAGGCGGCTACACCTTC.

The chain links TRBV7-4 to TRBJ1-6; 8 bases map to TRBD1. There are 17 residues in the CDR3. Losses at the gene ends were 5 bases for V and 7 bases for J; bases not matched to a gene: 13. Germline V gene lookup returns CDR1 SGHVT and CDR2 SQSDAQ. The CDR3 coding sequence is TGTGCCAGCAGCCACGGTCACAATAGGACAGGGAATTCACCCCTCCACTTT. Protein product: CASSHGHNRTGNSPLHF.

The genes are TRBV10-2 and TRBJ2-1; 14 nucleotides line up with TRBD2. The CDR3 has 19 amino acids. The germline CDR1 and CDR2 sequences are WSHSY and SAAADI. The V segment lost 4 bases and the J segment 4 bases; nucleotides outside the gene matches: 12. CDR3 sequence (DNA): TGCGCCAGCAGTGTTCCTGGACTAGCGGGGGGAGATATGTACAATGAGCAGTTCTTC. This translates into CASSVPGLAGGDMYNEQFF.

In DNA form, the CDR3 reads TGTGCCAGCAGGGTCGGCTCCTATAATTCACCCCTCCACTTT. Translating it yields CASRVGSYNSPLHF. The chain uses TRBV11-2 and TRBJ1-6; D remains ambiguous. The germline gives CDR1 SGHAT, CDR2 FQNNGV. Between the trimmed V and J ends, which lost 6 bases and 0 bases, there was a span of 6 bases. The CDR3 is 14 residues long.

The V and J genes are TRBV4-3 and TRBJ1-2, with 11 bases matching TRBD1. V lost 0 bases, J lost 6 bases, and 3 bases stayed unmatched. The CDR3 runs 15 residues. The germline V gene encodes CDR1 LGHNA and CDR2 YSLEER. CDR3 bases: TGCGCCAGCAGCCAAGACGGGGGACAGGGGGATGGCTACACCTTC. It is translated as CASSQDGGQGDGYTF.

The rearrangement links TRBV7-9 to TRBJ2-7, with unresolved D. CDR1 SEHNR and CDR2 FQNEAQ come from the germline V gene (reference sequence). The CDR3 covers 12 residues. V was trimmed by 2 bases and J by 1 base, leaving 3 bases between them. This CDR3 reads CASSLQSYEQYF. The CDR3 DNA is TGTGCCAGCAGCTTACAGTCCTACGAGCAGTACTTC. The full variable domain, its missing parts supplied by reference TRBV7-9 and TRBJ2-7, is DTGVSQNPRHKITKRGQNVTFRCDPISEHNRLYWYRQTLGQGPEFLTYFQNEAQLEKSRLLSDRFSAERPKGSFSTLEIQRTEQGDSAMYLCASSLQSYEQYFGPGTRLTVT.

This clone occurred once. This chain links TRBV10-3 with TRBJ1-2, with 7 bases aligning to TRBD1. V lost 8 bases and J lost 7; bases outside the gene matches: 13. This CDR3 comprises 14 residues. CDR1 and CDR2 (germline): ENHRY, SYGVKD. CDR3 protein: CAIPGGWGAVGYTF. CDR3 DNA sequence: TGTGCCATCCCAGGGGGATGGGGGGCGGTTGGCTACACCTTC.

The genes are TRBV24-1 and TRBJ2-2; possible D gene TRBD1, 7 bases. The CDR3 loop spans 22 amino acids. The germline V gene has CDR1 KGHDR and CDR2 SFDVKD. Trimming left V 3 bases short and J 5 bases short, with 33 bases between. The DNA for the CDR3 is TGTGCCACCAGTGATCTCTTAGTTGTGGCCGGAGGGCAGGGGGGTATGACCGGGGAGCTGTTTTTT. This codes for CATSDLLVVAGGQGGMTGELFF.

V usage is TRBV15 and J usage is TRBJ2-4; D might be TRBD1 (6 bases). V was clipped by 0 bases and J by 0 bases, with 15 bases between them. Germline V gives CDR1 LNHNV, CDR2 YYDKDF (reference sequence). This CDR3 is built from 18 residues. The CDR3: CATSRELSGDLAKNIQYF. DNA of the CDR3: TGTGCCACCAGCAGAGAGTTGTCAGGGGATCTAGCCAAAAACATTCAGTACTTC. Using reference TRBV15 and TRBJ2-4 for the parts outside the CDR3, the full variable domain is DAMVIQNPRYQVTQFGKPVTLSCSQTLNHNVMYWYQQKSSQAPKLLFHYYDKDFNNEADTPDNFQSRRPNTSFCFLDIRSPGLGDTAMYLCATSRELSGDLAKNIQYFGAGTRLSVL.